The subject of this entry is one TCR beta chain. This specimen belongs to a study of technical replicates of blood from several donors. The V gene lost 4 bases and the J gene lost 1 base, with 15 bases spanning the gap. Germline values: CDR1 MGHRA, CDR2 YSYEKL. CDR3 size: 16 residues. Clones were read by immunoSEQ multiplex PCR, and TCRdb kept only the in-frame ones, dropping some. The top ten clones hold about 0.2% of a sample with approximately 81,000 clones, just over 95% of them seen once. The chain carries TRBV4-1 and TRBJ2-3, with D maybe TRBD2 (6 bases). This receptor was identified in a human donor in good health. Sample: T cells isolated from PBMCs. In nucleotides, the CDR3 is TGCGCCAGCAGCCTAACTGGGGCTAGCGGCACAGATACGCAGTATTTT. It specifies CASSLTGASGTDTQYF.